The TCR beta chain described here comes from a study of T-cell reconstitution after alpha-beta-depleted transplantation in children. Overall study results and limits: There were some patients whose high TCRbeta diversity at day 60 came from surviving recipient T cells and thymic progenitors. The authors attributed T-cell counts and diversity one year after transplant mostly to newly produced T cells. There were reportedly several hundred expanded graft clones from which alpha-beta T cells came about two months after transplant.

With respect to this clonotype: Its antigen is as yet unknown.

TCRbeta library construction was performed incorporating unique molecular identifiers. MiXCR was run by TCRdb on the PCR reads, yielding one entry per CDR3 protein. The table includes around 300,000 distinct CDR3 sequences, just over 7.5% detected once. CDR3 size: 16 residues. Per germline, CDR1 SGHRS and CDR2 YFSETQ. The V end was cut by 2 bases, the J end by 0 bases, with 9 bases between. The rearrangement uses TRBV5-1 and TRBJ2-6, with D possibly being TRBD1 (6 bases). Sequenced here: peripheral blood, sampled 360 days after TCRalphabeta/CD19-depleted stem cell transplant. This clonotype originated in a female patient between 2 and 15 years old who had a stem cell transplant for Fanconi anemia, so the T cells may come from the graft donor. The CDR3 DNA is TGCGCCAGCAGCTTACAGGGTTTCTCTGGGGCCAACGTCCTGACTTTC. It translates to CASSLQGFSGANVLTF.